This T cell receptor (beta chain) was documented in a study of vaccination effects on CD4 cells after COVID-19. General observations from the study: Marked clonal contraction of both clone types appeared late after vaccination.

Profiled with immunoSEQ multiplex PCR; TCRdb holds only in-frame clones, not every one. Of 30,000 or so clones in the sample, 55% to 75% were seen once. Germline V lookup: CDR1 LNHDA, CDR2 SQIVND (reference sequence). Trimming pared 0 bases from V and 0 bases from J, leaving 15 bases between. CDR3 length equals 19 residues. This clone qualifies as large (0.1 to 1%). The antigen is not known. Expansion of antigen-specific CD4+ T cells with viral peptide pools was carried out by the ViraFEST assay before sequencing. Having been cultured for about ten days, the cells underwent CD4+ T cell isolation. Participants got two doses of BNT162b2 or mRNA-1273 vaccine. Nucleocapsid antibody tests were negative, and the vaccine recipients had no prior SARS-CoV-2 infection. Researchers reported culturing approximately 2.2 million PBMC in each well, adding about 9.5 IU/ml IL-2 and roughly 10 ug/ml peptides. Half-medium exchanges with IL-2 medium took place on days 3 and 7.

The chain recombines TRBV19 with TRBJ2-6; D is perhaps TRBD1 (5 bases). The source was CD4+ T cells from PBMCs cultured with HCoV-NL63 spike peptides, collected after COVID-19 vaccination. This TCR came from a human donor who received a COVID-19 vaccine. The CDR3 loop is CASSIDSPRQGSGANVLTF. CDR3 coding DNA: TGTGCCAGTAGTATAGATTCCCCAAGGCAGGGCTCTGGGGCCAACGTCCTGACTTTC. The whole variable domain, remainder taken from reference TRBV19 and TRBJ2-6, is DGGITQSPKYLFRKEGQNVTLSCEQNLNHDAMYWYRQDPGQGLRLIYYSQIVNDFQKGDIAEGYSVSREKKESFPLTVTSAQKNPTAFYLCASSIDSPRQGSGANVLTFGAGSRLTVL.